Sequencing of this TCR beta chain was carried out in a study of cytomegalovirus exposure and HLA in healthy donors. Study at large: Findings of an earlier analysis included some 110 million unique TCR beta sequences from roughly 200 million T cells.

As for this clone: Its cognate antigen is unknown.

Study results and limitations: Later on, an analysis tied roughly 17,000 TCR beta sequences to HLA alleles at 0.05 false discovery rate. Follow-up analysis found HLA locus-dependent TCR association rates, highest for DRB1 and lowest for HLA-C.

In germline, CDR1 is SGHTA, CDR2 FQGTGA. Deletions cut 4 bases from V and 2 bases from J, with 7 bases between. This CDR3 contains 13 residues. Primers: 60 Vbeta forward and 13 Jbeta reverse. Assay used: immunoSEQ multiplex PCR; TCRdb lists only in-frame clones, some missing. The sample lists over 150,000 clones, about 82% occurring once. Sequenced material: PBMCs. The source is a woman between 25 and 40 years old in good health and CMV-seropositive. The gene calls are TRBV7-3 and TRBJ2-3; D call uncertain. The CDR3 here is CASSSPVTDTQYF. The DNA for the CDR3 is TGTGCCAGCAGCTCGCCGGTCACAGATACGCAGTATTTT. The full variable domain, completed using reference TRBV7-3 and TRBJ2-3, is GAGVSQTPSNKVTEKGKYVELRCDPISGHTALYWYRQSLGQGPEFLIYFQGTGAADDSGLPNDRFFAVRPEGSVSTLKIQRTERGDSAVYLCASSSPVTDTQYFGPGTRLTVL.